The clone carrying this TCR beta chain turned up a few times. Antigen: not known. This sample was included in a study of beta chain features in type 1 diabetes. General study points: The naive, central memory and Treg TCRB repertoires of patients appeared to be more similar to one another than those of healthy donors. Among all four CD4+ subsets, Type 1 diabetes patients had TCRB CDR3s that were moderately but significantly shorter. More deletions and fewer insertions at VDJ junctions were seen in type 1 diabetes patients.

Since all of the isolated RNA was reverse transcribed, expressed TCRB transcripts were what got sequenced. Profiled with immunoSEQ multiplex PCR; TCRdb holds only in-frame clones, not every one. This sample has roughly 290,000 clones, with about 15% found just once. The V segment lost 4 bases and the J segment 1 base; nucleotides outside the gene matches: 6. The CDR3 covers 15 residues. Looked up from germline, CDR1 is SGHRS and CDR2 is YFSETQ. Material: naive CD4+ T cells from blood. The TCR sequence derives from a man aged 18 to 30 with type 1 diabetes. The V call is TRBV5-1, the J call TRBJ2-7; 9 bases align to TRBD2. The CDR3 sequence is CASSLSSGMSYEQYF. DNA of the CDR3: TGCGCCAGCAGCCTCTCTAGCGGGATGTCCTACGAGCAGTACTTC.